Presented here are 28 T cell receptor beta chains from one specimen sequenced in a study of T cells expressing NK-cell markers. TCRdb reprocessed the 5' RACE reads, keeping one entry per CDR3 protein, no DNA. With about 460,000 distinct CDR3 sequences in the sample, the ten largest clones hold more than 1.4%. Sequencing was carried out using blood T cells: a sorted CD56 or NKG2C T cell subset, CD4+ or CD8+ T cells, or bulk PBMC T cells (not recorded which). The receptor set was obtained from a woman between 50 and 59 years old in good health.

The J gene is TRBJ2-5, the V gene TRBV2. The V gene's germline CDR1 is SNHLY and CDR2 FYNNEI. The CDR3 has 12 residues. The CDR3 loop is CASSPIWETQYF.

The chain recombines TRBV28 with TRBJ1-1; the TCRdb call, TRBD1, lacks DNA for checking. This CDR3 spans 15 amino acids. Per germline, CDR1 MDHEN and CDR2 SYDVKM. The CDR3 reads CASRPARGWDTEAFF.

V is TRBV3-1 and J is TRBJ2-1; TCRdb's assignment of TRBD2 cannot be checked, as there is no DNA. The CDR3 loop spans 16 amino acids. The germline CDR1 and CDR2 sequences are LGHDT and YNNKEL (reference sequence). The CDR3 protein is CASSQILGSSYNEQFF.

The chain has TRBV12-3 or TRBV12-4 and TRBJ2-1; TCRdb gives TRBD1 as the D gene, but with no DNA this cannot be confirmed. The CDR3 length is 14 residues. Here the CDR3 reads CASTPLRLHNEQFF.

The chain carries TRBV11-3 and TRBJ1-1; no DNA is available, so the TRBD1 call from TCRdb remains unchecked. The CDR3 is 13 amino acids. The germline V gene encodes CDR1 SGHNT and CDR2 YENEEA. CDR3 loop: CASSLEGVTEAFF.

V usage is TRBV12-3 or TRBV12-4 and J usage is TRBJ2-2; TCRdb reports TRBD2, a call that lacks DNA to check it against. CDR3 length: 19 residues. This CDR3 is CASSLLGLAGGRNTGELFF.

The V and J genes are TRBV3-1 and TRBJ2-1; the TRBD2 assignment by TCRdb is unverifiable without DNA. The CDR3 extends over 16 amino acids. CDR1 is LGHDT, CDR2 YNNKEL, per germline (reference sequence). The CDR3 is CASSQVGGIGYNEQFF.

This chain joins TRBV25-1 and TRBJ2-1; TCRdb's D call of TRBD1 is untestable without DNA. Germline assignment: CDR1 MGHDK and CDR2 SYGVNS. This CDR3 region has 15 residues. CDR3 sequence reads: CASRSDRGLINEQFF.

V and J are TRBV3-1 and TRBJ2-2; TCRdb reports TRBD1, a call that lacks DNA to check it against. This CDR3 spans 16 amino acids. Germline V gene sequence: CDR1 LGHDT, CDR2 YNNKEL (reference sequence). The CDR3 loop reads CASSLRTGGDTGELFF.

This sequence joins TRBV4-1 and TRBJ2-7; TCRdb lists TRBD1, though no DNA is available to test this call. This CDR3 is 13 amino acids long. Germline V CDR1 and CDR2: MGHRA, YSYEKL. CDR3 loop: CASSQGTAAAQYF.

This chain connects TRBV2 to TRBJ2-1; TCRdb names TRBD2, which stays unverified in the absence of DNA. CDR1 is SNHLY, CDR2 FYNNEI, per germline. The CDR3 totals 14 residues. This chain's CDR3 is CASSLAGPTNEQFF.

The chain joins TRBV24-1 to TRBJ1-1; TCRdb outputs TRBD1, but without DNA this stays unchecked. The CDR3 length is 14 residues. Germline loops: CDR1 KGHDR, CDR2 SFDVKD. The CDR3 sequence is CATSETGRHTEAFF.

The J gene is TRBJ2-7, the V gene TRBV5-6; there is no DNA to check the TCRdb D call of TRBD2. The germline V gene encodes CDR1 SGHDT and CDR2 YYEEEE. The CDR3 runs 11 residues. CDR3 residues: CASQKGGEQYF.

This CDR3 reads CASRIDGGLGELHF. V usage is TRBV2 and J usage is TRBJ1-6; TCRdb returns TRBD1, unconfirmable since there is no DNA. Germline assignment: CDR1 SNHLY and CDR2 FYNNEI. CDR3 length: 14 amino acids.

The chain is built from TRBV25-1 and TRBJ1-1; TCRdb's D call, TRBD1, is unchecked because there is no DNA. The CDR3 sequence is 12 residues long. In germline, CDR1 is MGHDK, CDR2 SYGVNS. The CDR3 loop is CASRKTGLEAFF.

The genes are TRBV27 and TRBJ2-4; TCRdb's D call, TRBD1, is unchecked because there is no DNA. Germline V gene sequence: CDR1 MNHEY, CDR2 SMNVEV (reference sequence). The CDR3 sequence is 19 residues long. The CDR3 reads CASAISFGTGNKAKNIQYF.

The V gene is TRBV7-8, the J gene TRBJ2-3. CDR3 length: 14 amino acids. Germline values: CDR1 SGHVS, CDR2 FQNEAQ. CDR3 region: CASSLTRTADTQYF.

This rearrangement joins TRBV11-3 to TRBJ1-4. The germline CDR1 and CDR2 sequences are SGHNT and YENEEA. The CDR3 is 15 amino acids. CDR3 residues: CASSLRQTTNEKLFF.

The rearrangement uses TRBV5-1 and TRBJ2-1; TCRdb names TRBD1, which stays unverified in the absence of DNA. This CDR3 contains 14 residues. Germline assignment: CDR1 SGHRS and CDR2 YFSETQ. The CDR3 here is CASSPDRGVHEQFF. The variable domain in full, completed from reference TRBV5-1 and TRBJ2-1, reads KAGVTQTPRYLIKTRGQQVTLSCSPISGHRSVSWYQQTPGQGLQFLFEYFSETQRNKGNFPGRFSGRQFSNSRSEMNVSTLELGDSALYLCASSPDRGVHEQFFGPGTRLTVL.

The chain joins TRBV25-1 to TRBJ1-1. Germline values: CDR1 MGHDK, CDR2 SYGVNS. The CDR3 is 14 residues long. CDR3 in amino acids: CASTHANVGAEAFF. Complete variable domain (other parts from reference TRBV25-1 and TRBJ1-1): EADIYQTPRYLVIGTGKKITLECSQTMGHDKMYWYQQDPGMELHLIHYSYGVNSTEKGDLSSESTVSRIRTEHFPLTLESARPSHTSQYLCASTHANVGAEAFFGQGTRLTVV.

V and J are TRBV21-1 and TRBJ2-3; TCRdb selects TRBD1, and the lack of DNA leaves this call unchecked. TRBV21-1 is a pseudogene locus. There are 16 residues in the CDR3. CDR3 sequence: CASSKEETGRTDTQYF.

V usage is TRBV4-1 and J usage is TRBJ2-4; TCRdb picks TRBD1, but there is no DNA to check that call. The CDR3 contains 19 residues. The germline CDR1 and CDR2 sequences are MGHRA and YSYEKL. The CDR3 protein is CASSQDGSGGRIAKNIQYF.

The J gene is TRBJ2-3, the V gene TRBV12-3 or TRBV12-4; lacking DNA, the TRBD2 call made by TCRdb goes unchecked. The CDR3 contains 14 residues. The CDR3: CASSLGLGADTQYF.

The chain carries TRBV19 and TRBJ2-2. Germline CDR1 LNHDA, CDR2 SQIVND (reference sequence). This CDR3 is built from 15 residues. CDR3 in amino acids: CASSMKGPDTGELFF.

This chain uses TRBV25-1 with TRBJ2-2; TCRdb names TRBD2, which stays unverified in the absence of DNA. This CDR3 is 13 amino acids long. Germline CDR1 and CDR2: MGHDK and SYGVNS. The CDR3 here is CASRERGTGELFF.

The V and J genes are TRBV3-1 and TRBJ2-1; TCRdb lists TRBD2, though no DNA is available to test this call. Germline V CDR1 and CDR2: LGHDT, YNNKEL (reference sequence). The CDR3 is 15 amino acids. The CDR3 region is CASSPGAGAVNEQFF.

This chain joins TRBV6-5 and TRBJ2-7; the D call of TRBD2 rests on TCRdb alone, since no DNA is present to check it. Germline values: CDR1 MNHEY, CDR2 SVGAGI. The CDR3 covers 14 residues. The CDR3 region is CASSTGLAPYEQYF.

The CDR3 spells CASSLAGTGSSYEQYF. This chain joins TRBV7-6 and TRBJ2-7; TCRdb names TRBD1, which stays unverified in the absence of DNA. Germline V gene lookup returns CDR1 SGHVS and CDR2 FNYEAQ. The CDR3 totals 16 residues. The full variable domain, completed using reference TRBV7-6 and TRBJ2-7, is GAGVSQSPRYKVTKRGQDVALRCDPISGHVSLYWYRQALGQGPEFLTYFNYEAQQDKSGLPNDRFSAERPEGSISTLTIQRTEQRDSAMYRCASSLAGTGSSYEQYFGPGTRLTVT.